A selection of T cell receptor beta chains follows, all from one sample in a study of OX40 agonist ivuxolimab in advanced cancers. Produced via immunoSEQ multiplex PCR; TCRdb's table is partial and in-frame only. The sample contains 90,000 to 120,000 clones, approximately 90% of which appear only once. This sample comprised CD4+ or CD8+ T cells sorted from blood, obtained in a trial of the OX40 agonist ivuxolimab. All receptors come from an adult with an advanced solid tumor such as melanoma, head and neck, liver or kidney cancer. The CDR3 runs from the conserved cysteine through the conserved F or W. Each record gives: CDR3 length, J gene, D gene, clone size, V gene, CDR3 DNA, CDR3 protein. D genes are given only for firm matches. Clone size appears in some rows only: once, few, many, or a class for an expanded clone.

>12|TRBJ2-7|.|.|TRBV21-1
TGTGCCAGACGGGACTGCTCCTACGAGCAGTACTTC
CARRDCSYEQYF
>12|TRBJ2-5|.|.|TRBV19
TGTGCCAGTAGTGCTCCGGGTTGGACCCAGTACTTC
CASSAPGWTQYF
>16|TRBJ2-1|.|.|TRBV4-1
TGCGCCAGCAGCCATGCTTACAGGGCGTCCTACAATGAGCAGTTCTTC
CASSHAYRASYNEQFF
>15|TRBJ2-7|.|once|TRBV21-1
TGTGCCAGCAGCAAAGGGGAGGGCAGACTTATCGAGCAGTACTTC
CASSKGEGRLIEQYF
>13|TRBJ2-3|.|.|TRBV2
TGTGCCAGCAAGAAGGGGGGCACAGATACGCAGTATTTT
CASKKGGTDTQYF
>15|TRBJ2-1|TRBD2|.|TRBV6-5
TGTGCCAGCAGTTTGCAAGCGGGAGGGCCGGGAGAGCAGTTCTTC
CASSLQAGGPGEQFF
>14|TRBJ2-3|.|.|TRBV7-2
TGTGCCAGCAGCTTAGGATCAGTCAGAGATACGCAGTATTTT
CASSLGSVRDTQYF
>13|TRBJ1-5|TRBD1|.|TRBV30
TGTGCCTGGAGTGTACAGGGGAATCAGCCCCAGCATTTT
CAWSVQGNQPQHF
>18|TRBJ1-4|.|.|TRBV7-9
TGTGCCAGCAGCTCCCCCCCCCGTGGTAGGGCCGATAATGAAAAACTGTTTTTT
CASSSPPRGRADNEKLFF
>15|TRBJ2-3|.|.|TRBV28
TGTGCCAGCAGAGGGGGAGCCAGTGGGACAGATACGCAGTATTTT
CASRGGASGTDTQYF
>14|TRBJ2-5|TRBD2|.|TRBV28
TGTGCCAGCAGGTATAGCGGGAGTCAAGAGACCCAGTACTTC
CASRYSGSQETQYF
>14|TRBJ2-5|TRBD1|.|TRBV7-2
TGTGCCAGCAGCACTACAGGGGGCTGGGAGACCCAGTACTTC
CASSTTGGWETQYF
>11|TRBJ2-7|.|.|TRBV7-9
TGTGCCAGCAGCTTAGAGGCGGGGCTTCGGTTC
CASSLEAGLRF
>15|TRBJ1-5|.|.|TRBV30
TGTGCCTGGAACCTAAGGGGGGCCGACAATCAGCCCCAGCATTTT
CAWNLRGADNQPQHF
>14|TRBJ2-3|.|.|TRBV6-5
TGTGCCATTCGCCGATCAGGTAGCACAGATACGCAGTATTTT
CAIRRSGSTDTQYF
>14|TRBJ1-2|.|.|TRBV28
TGTGCCAGCAGTTTATTAGGGGGGTCGGCTGGCTACACCTTC
CASSLLGGSAGYTF
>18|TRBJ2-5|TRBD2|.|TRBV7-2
TGTGCCAGCAGCCCGCAAGTAGCGGGAGGGCCCTACCAAGAGACCCAGTACTTC
CASSPQVAGGPYQETQYF
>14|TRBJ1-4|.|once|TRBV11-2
TGTGCCAGCAGCCCCGGACGGACTTATGGAAAACTGTTTTTT
CASSPGRTYGKLFF
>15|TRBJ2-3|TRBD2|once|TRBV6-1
TGTGCCAGCCTTGGGACTAGCGGGAGTGGGGATACGCAGTATTTT
CASLGTSGSGDTQYF
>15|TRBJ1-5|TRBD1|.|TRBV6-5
TGTGCCAGCAGTTACCGACAGGGTCTCAATCAGCCCCAGCATTTT
CASSYRQGLNQPQHF
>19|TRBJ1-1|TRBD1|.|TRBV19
TGTGCCAGTAGTATTAAAATAATTGACAGGGGGAGGGTGTACACTGAAGCTTTCTTT
CASSIKIIDRGRVYTEAFF
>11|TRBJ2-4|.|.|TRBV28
TGTGCCAGCACGATAGGTGACATTCAGTACTTC
CASTIGDIQYF
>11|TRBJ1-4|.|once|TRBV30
TGTGCCTGGAGTGAAATGTCGGAACTGTTTTTT
CAWSEMSELFF
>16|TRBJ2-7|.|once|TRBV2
TGTGCCAGCAGTTGGTCCCCGGGACATACCACCTACGAGCAGTACTTC
CASSWSPGHTTYEQYF
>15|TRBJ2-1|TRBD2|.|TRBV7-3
TGTGCCAGCAGCTTAATTGCTAGCGGGATGGGTGAGCAGTTCTTC
CASSLIASGMGEQFF
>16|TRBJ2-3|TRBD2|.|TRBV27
TGTGCCAGCAGTTTAAGACTAGCGGGAGGGCCCGGTACGCAGTATTTT
CASSLRLAGGPGTQYF
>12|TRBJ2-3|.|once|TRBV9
TGTGCCAGCAGCCCTCTTGAGATTGCGCAGTATTTT
CASSPLEIAQYF